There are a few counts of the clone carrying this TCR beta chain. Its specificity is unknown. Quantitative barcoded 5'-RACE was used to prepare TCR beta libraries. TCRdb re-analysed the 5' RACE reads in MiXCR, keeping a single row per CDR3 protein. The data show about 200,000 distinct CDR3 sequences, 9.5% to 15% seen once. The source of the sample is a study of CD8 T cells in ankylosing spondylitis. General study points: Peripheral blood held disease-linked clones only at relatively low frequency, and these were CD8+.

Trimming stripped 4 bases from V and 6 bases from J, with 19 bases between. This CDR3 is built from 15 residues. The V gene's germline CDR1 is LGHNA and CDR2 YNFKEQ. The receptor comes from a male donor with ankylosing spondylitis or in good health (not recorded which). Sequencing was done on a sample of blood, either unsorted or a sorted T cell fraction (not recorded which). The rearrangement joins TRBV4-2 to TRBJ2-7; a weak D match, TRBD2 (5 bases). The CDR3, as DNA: TGTGCCAGCAGCCGCTTGCATAGCGCCCCCGGCGAGCAGTACTTC. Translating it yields CASSRLHSAPGEQYF.